This TCR beta chain was sequenced during a study of early T cells in non-severe SARS-CoV-2 infection. General study results and limits: Anti-spike CD8 specificities were favored by VDJdb matching, whose results missed private and CD4 specificities.

Individually, cDNA molecules had unique molecular identifiers attached to them. TCRdb re-analysed the 5' RACE reads in MiXCR, keeping a single row per CDR3 protein. The sample contains tens of thousands of distinct CDR3 sequences, around 8% of which appear only once. Germline assignment: CDR1 GTSNPN and CDR2 SVGIG (reference sequence). The V and J ends lost 2 bases and 5 bases respectively, with 10 bases between them. The CDR3 sequence is 13 residues long. At least ten counts were recorded for this clonotype. What it recognizes is unknown. The source of this sequence is an adult who was a healthcare worker with PCR-confirmed SARS-CoV-2 infection or an uninfected control (not recorded which). This chain connects TRBV30 to TRBJ1-5, with D possibly TRBD1 on 6 matching bases. The specimen was whole blood. The CDR3 DNA reads TGTGCCTGGAGTCCACAGGGATATCAGCCCCAGCATTTT. Protein: CAWSPQGYQPQHF.